One sample yielded the 5 T cell receptor beta chains listed below, sequenced in a study of T cell responses to AZD1222 COVID-19 vaccine (dated by TCRdb to the early 2020s). The time point label for this specimen denotes: baseline before first vaccination. Library prep was done by the immunoSEQ multiplex PCR assay. TCRdb provides this immuneACCESS table in a form limited to in-frame rearrangements. Some clones are lacking; in checked studies, under half of them reflect an unresolved V gene, and why the rest are absent is not known. Here the sample has over 45,000 clones; roughly 90% occur a single time. The ten largest account for roughly 2% of the sample. The input for sequencing was peripheral blood, taken on day 0 of AZD1222 vaccination. These receptors came from an adult in good health.

The J gene is TRBJ1-5, the V gene TRBV1; TRBD1, the D gene given by the table, was not confirmed from the DNA. TRBV1 represents a pseudogene. The CDR3 extends over 16 amino acids. The CDR3 reads CTSSHVDSLSNQPQHF. CDR3 in DNA: TGCACCAGCAGCCACGTCGACAGCCTTAGCAATCAGCCCCAGCATTTT.

The chain carries TRBV6-5 and TRBJ1-3; a possible D gene is TRBD1 (6 bases). The CDR3 extends over 16 amino acids. V shed 2 bases and J shed 1 base, with 12 bases lying between them. CDR1 MNHEY and CDR2 SVGAGI come from the germline V gene. The CDR3 sequence: CASSYGQGPSGNTIYF. CDR3 nucleotide sequence: TGTGCCAGCAGTTACGGGCAGGGGCCTTCTGGAAACACCATATATTTT.

This chain links TRBV6-5 with TRBJ1-4, with unresolved D. Trimming pared 4 bases from V and 4 bases from J, leaving 4 bases between. CDR3 size: 12 residues. Germline CDR1 reads MNHEY; CDR2 reads SVGAGI. In nucleotides, the CDR3 is TGTGCCAGCAGTTTCAGTAATGAAAAACTGTTTTTT. As protein: CASSFSNEKLFF.

Details on this clone: Other nucleotide sequences in the sample specify the same CDR3. CDR3 sequence reads: CASSFRGGYGYTF. The CDR3 DNA follows: TGTGCCAGCAGTTTTAGGGGGGGCTATGGCTACACCTTC. The chain recombines TRBV28 with TRBJ1-2; D is perhaps TRBD1 (6 bases). This CDR3 is 13 amino acids long. CDR1 and CDR2 (germline): MDHEN, SYDVKM. The germline V and J ends were trimmed by 3 bases and 4 bases, with 9 bases remaining between them.

The chain carries TRBV15 and TRBJ2-1; 8 bases map to TRBD2. From germline, CDR1 is LNHNV and CDR2 YYDKDF (reference sequence). CDR3 size: 15 residues. V was pared by 0 bases and J by 6 bases, with 4 bases of the junction left unmatched. CDR3 sequence: CATSRDRGTSNEQFF. CDR3 coding DNA: TGTGCCACCAGCAGAGATAGGGGGACTAGCAATGAGCAGTTCTTC.